Below, 9 T cell receptor beta chains from the same sample are listed, as sequenced in a study of blood T cells in healthy people across ages (dated by TCRdb to between 2014 and 2016). Library method: 5' RACE. The sequencer was an Illumina HiSeq 2500. A second roughly 7 to 12 cycle PCR used a sample-barcoded 5' primer and a J-beta primer mix. The public reads were reanalyzed by TCRdb: fastp trimming at Q25, MiXCR alignment, in-frame beta chains only. Each entry merges the rows of one CDR3 protein and shows their most common DNA and genes. The sample table contains about 1 million distinct CDR3 sequences; only one count was recorded for 45% of them. The ten largest clones represent over 15% of the sample. The sequencing sample was made of blood. The receptors originated from a woman aged 55-70 years in good health.

The chain recombines TRBV10-3 with TRBJ2-1, with D possibly being TRBD2 (6 bases). V lost 1 base and J lost 7, with 17 bases in between. Germline CDR1 is ENHRY and CDR2 is SYGVKD. CDR3 length equals 16 residues. Here the CDR3 reads CAISEWQRVTGNEQFF. The CDR3 DNA reads TGTGCCATCAGTGAGTGGCAGCGGGTCACGGGGAATGAGCAGTTCTTC.

The chain recombines TRBV11-2 with TRBJ2-5, with TRBD2 matching over 10 bases. The CDR3 length is 19 residues. Germline V gene sequence: CDR1 SGHAT, CDR2 FQNNGV. The V and J ends lost 2 bases and 11 bases, in that order; junction bases with no gene match: 23. The DNA of the CDR3 is TGTGCCAGCAGCTTACATGTAGGTTTAGCGGGAGGAGTACGAGATGAGCAGTACTTC. Residues: CASSLHVGLAGGVRDEQYF.

This clonotype came up a few times. The chain carries TRBV3-1 and TRBJ2-2; D is possibly TRBD1 or TRBD2 (6 bases each). V was shortened by 5 bases and J by 4 bases, with 14 bases between the two germline ends. Germline CDR1 LGHDT, CDR2 YNNKEL (reference sequence). The CDR3 is 15 residues long. Here the CDR3 DNA reads TGTGCCAGCAGCAAGGGGGGCAGCGGCACCGGGGAGCTGTTTTTT. Translating gives CASSKGGSGTGELFF.

V is TRBV5-5 and J is TRBJ1-4, with D perhaps TRBD1 (5 bases). CDR1 and CDR2 (germline): SGHKS, YYEKEE (reference sequence). The CDR3 loop spans 16 amino acids. The V end lost 4 bases, the J end lost 3 bases, and 16 bases lay between the germline ends. The CDR3 nucleotides read TGTGCCAGCAGCATGGCCCGGGGGATTCCTAATGAAAAACTGTTTTTT. Translation gives CASSMARGIPNEKLFF.

A few counts support this clonotype. The rearrangement uses TRBV12-3 or TRBV12-4 and TRBJ2-1; 7 nucleotides agree with TRBD1. The CDR3 covers 15 residues. V shed 7 bases and J 0 bases; nucleotides not matched to a gene: 6. The CDR3 bases are TGTGCCAGCATTCAAGGGGGCCCCTCCTACAATGAGCAGTTCTTC. As protein: CASIQGGPSYNEQFF.

The chain employs TRBV15 and TRBJ2-5, with 7 bases aligning to TRBD2. J gave up 3 bases and V 3 bases, and 10 bases lay outside the gene matches. The CDR3 runs 16 residues. Germline-derived CDR1 and CDR2 are LNHNV and YYDKDF (reference sequence). The DNA for the CDR3 is TGTGCCACCAGCAGCGGGGCTAGCGGATCCAAAGAGACCCAGTACTTC. Encoded protein: CATSSGASGSKETQYF.

The chain carries TRBV29-1 and TRBJ2-1; TRBD2 aligns across 11 bases. The CDR3 runs to 13 residues. J gave up 12 bases and V 6 bases, and 10 bases lay outside the gene matches. Per germline, CDR1 SQVTM and CDR2 ANQGSEA. CDR3 in amino acids: CSVEGLAESGQFF. The CDR3 bases are TGCAGCGTGGAGGGACTAGCGGAATCCGGGCAGTTCTTC.

This clonotype was found a few times. V gene TRBV7-3 combines with J gene TRBJ2-1; TRBD1 aligns across 7 bases. This CDR3 has 13 amino acids. Per the germline V gene, CDR1 is SGHTA and CDR2 is FQGTGA. Trimming removed 5 bases from V and 5 bases from J; junction bases left unmatched: 3. The chain's CDR3 is CASSPTGDNEQFF. Here the CDR3 DNA reads TGTGCCAGCAGCCCTACAGGGGACAATGAGCAGTTCTTC.

The J gene is TRBJ2-2, the V gene TRBV12-3 or TRBV12-4; 10 bases align to TRBD2. V shed 4 bases and J 3 bases; nucleotides not matched to a gene: 2. The CDR3 consists of 15 residues. CDR3 DNA: TGTGCCAGCAGTTGGACTAGCGGATACACCGGGGAGCTGTTTTTT. This codes for CASSWTSGYTGELFF.